A single sample is the source of the 27 T cell receptor beta chains below, sequenced in a study of cytomegalovirus exposure and HLA in healthy donors. PCR employed 60 Vbeta and 13 Jbeta primers. Sequencing was performed with immunoSEQ multiplex PCR; in TCRdb, only in-frame clones are kept and a portion is missing. Of 110,000 to 150,000 clones detected, roughly two thirds appear once; the ten largest clones hold over 1%. Sample: PBMCs. These receptors were obtained from a woman in her forties in good health and CMV-seronegative.

The gene calls are TRBV19 and TRBJ1-2; a weak D match, TRBD1 (5 bases). V lost 5 bases, J lost 5 bases, and 15 bases lay in between. CDR1 and CDR2 from the germline V gene are LNHDA and SQIVND (reference sequence). The CDR3 loop spans 14 amino acids. In nucleotides, the CDR3 is TGTGCCAGTAGTGCAGGGCGGTACCAATATGGCTACACCTTC. This translates into CASSAGRYQYGYTF.

CDR3 sequence reads: CASSLGQVADSYEQYV. The CDR3 nucleotides read TGTGCCAGCAGCCTAGGACAGGTAGCTGACTCCTACGAGCAGTACGTC. The V and J genes are TRBV7-2 and TRBJ2-7, with 7 bases fitting TRBD1. There are 16 residues in the CDR3. Germline CDR1 is SGHTA and CDR2 is FQGNSA. Trimming removed 5 bases from V and 0 bases from J; junction bases left unmatched: 10.

The gene calls are TRBV28 and TRBJ1-4; 7 nucleotides match TRBD1. This CDR3 comprises 14 residues. V lost 3 bases, J lost 4 bases, and 2 bases stayed unmatched. From germline, CDR1 is MDHEN and CDR2 SYDVKM. The CDR3 spells CASSLTGINEKLFF. CDR3 bases: TGTGCCAGCAGTTTGACAGGGATTAATGAAAAACTGTTTTTT. The whole variable domain, filled in from reference TRBV28 and TRBJ1-4, reads DVKVTQSSRYLVKRTGEKVFLECVQDMDHENMFWYRQDPGLGLRLIYFSYDVKMKEKGDIPEGYSVSREKKERFSLILESASTNQTSMYLCASSLTGINEKLFFGSGTQLSVL.

This clone was counted a single time. The J gene is TRBJ1-2, the V gene TRBV18, with TRBD1 identical over 10 bases. This CDR3 region has 13 residues. Germline lookup yields CDR1 KGHSH and CDR2 LQKENI. V dropped 3 bases and J dropped 8; count of bases not matched to a gene: 3. The chain's CDR3 is CASSPDRGEGYTF. CDR3 bases: TGTGCCAGCTCACCGGACAGGGGGGAAGGCTACACCTTC.

The sample holds one count of this clone. V gene TRBV18 combines with J gene TRBJ2-2; weak D call: TRBD2 (5 bases). Germline V gene lookup returns CDR1 KGHSH and CDR2 LQKENI. The CDR3 loop spans 14 amino acids. Trimming cost V 5 bases and J 3 bases, with 10 bases left between them. DNA for the CDR3: TGTGCCAGCTCAGGCGTGGAGGACACCGGGGAGCTGTTTTTT. It specifies CASSGVEDTGELFF.

The chain recombines TRBV11-1 with TRBJ1-6; D might be TRBD1 (6 bases). The CDR3 length is 16 residues. Germline V CDR1 and CDR2: SGHAT, FQDESV (reference sequence). Trimming took 2 bases from V and 10 from J, leaving 18 bases between them. CDR3 nucleotides: TGTGCCAGCAGCTTAACGAATGGGATAGGGGGATCACCCCTCCACTTT. It yields the protein CASSLTNGIGGSPLHF.

This clone was seen only once. The chain uses TRBV9 and TRBJ1-3; the D is unclear. V lost 0 bases, J lost 4 bases, and 8 bases lay in between. The CDR3 extends over 14 amino acids. Germline V CDR1 and CDR2: SGDLS, YYNGEE. CDR3 in amino acids: CASSVERSGNTIYF. The CDR3 DNA sequence: TGTGCCAGCAGCGTAGAAAGGAGCGGAAACACCATATATTTT. Complete variable domain (other parts from reference TRBV9 and TRBJ1-3): DSGVTQTPKHLITATGQRVTLRCSPRSGDLSVYWYQQSLDQGLQFLIQYYNGEERAKGNILERFSAQQFPDLHSELNLSSLELGDSALYFCASSVERSGNTIYFGEGSWLTVV.

The chain has TRBV19 and TRBJ1-1; TRBD1 matches 8 bases. The trim removed 7 bases at V and 5 bases at J, leaving 12 bases unmatched. Germline V gene sequence: CDR1 LNHDA, CDR2 SQIVND (reference sequence). CDR3 length: 15 amino acids. The CDR3, as DNA: TGTGCCAGTACCCCAGCGGACAGGGCTGTTACTGAAGCTTTCTTT. It translates to CASTPADRAVTEAFF.

This clone was observed a few times. In the same sample, other DNA sequences code for this CDR3. This chain joins TRBV9 and TRBJ2-5; TRBD2 might be the D (5 bases). The CDR3 totals 13 residues. The ends were cut back, 4 bases at V and 2 bases at J, with 9 bases in the middle. Germline values: CDR1 SGDLS, CDR2 YYNGEE. DNA for the CDR3: TGTGCCAGCAGCCTTCGGGGTCAAGAGACCCAGTACTTC. This encodes CASSLRGQETQYF.

The V gene is TRBV9, the J gene TRBJ1-1, with D unclear. There are 12 residues in the CDR3. Germline CDR1 is SGDLS and CDR2 is YYNGEE. V dropped 3 bases and J dropped 7 bases, with 10 bases sitting between them. CDR3: CASSGDRGEAFF. The CDR3 bases are TGTGCCAGCAGCGGGGATCGGGGTGAAGCTTTCTTT.

This clone was counted a single time. The sample holds other DNA sequences that translate to the same CDR3. The chain employs TRBV6-6 and TRBJ2-7; 8 bases match TRBD1. CDR3 size: 15 residues. The V gene's germline CDR1 is MNHNY and CDR2 SVGAGI (reference sequence). The junction had 12 bases not matched to a gene; V was cut back by 6 bases and J by 5 bases. CDR3 amino acids: CASSKRDRTYHEQYV. CDR3 coding DNA: TGTGCCAGCAGCAAACGGGACAGGACCTACCACGAGCAGTACGTC.

The chain combines TRBV5-1 with TRBJ2-1; D is possibly TRBD1 (6 bases). Trimming removed 4 bases from V and 1 base from J, with 9 bases in between. CDR1 and CDR2 from the germline V gene are SGHRS and YFSETQ. The CDR3 covers 14 residues. The CDR3 DNA follows: TGCGCCAGCAGCCGGGACACATCCTACAATGAGCAGTTCTTC. This encodes CASSRDTSYNEQFF.

The chain has TRBV6-6 and TRBJ1-1; TRBD1 matches 7 bases. The trim removed 0 bases at V and 2 bases at J, leaving 3 bases unmatched. Germline-derived CDR1 and CDR2 are MNHNY and SVGAGI (reference sequence). The CDR3 is 15 residues long. CDR3 region: CASSYSGTANTEAFF. The DNA for the CDR3 is TGTGCCAGCAGTTACTCCGGGACAGCTAACACTGAAGCTTTCTTT.

V is TRBV11-2 and J is TRBJ1-2; a possible D gene is TRBD1 (6 bases). Between the trimmed V and J ends, which lost 4 bases and 0 bases, there was a span of 15 bases. This CDR3 is 16 amino acids long. Germline CDR1 SGHAT, CDR2 FQNNGV. As DNA, the CDR3 is TGTGCCAGCAGCTCCCTGCGGACAGCTACTAACTATGGCTACACCTTC. Amino acid sequence: CASSSLRTATNYGYTF.

This chain links TRBV4-2 with TRBJ1-4; TRBD1 agrees at 7 bases. This CDR3 comprises 16 residues. The germline V gene encodes CDR1 LGHNA and CDR2 YNFKEQ. J lost 5 bases, V lost 2 bases, and 8 bases had no gene match. The chain's CDR3 is CASSQTPGQRNEKLFF. The CDR3 DNA reads TGTGCCAGCAGCCAAACTCCGGGACAGAGAAATGAAAAACTGTTTTTT.

V and J are TRBV5-8 and TRBJ2-7, with 9 bases matching TRBD1. Per the germline V gene, CDR1 is SGHTS and CDR2 is YDEGEE. The CDR3 extends over 15 amino acids. V gave up 1 base and J gave up 1 base; unmatched junction bases: 3. CDR3 in amino acids: CASSLTGTGSYEQYV. The CDR3, as DNA: TGTGCCAGCAGCTTGACCGGGACAGGGTCCTACGAGCAGTACGTC.

The chain links TRBV5-1 to TRBJ2-5, with TRBD2 identical over 13 bases. The CDR3 is 15 residues long. Germline CDR1 and CDR2: SGHRS and YFSETQ. V lost 4 bases and J lost 4; bases outside the gene matches: 4. The CDR3 sequence: CASSPGLAGTETQYF. In nucleotides, the CDR3 is TGCGCCAGCAGCCCGGGACTAGCGGGGACAGAGACCCAGTACTTC.

This clone was recorded only once. J is TRBJ1-5 and V is TRBV28; D is possibly TRBD1 (5 bases). CDR1 is MDHEN and CDR2 is SYDVKM in the germline V gene. The germline V and J ends were trimmed by 5 bases and 5 bases, with 10 bases remaining between them. The CDR3 is 13 residues long. CDR3 in amino acids: CASSQGNDQPQHF. DNA for the CDR3: TGTGCCAGCAGTCAGGGTAATGATCAGCCCCAGCATTTT.

This chain connects TRBV5-5 to TRBJ2-6, with D perhaps TRBD1 (5 bases). This CDR3 has 19 residues. Germline V lookup: CDR1 SGHKS, CDR2 YYEKEE (reference sequence). Trimming took 1 base from V and 2 from J, leaving 19 bases between them. In DNA form, the CDR3 reads TGTGCCAGCAGCTTGCGACAGCTGGAGTCCCTAGCTGGGGCCAACGTCCTGACTTTC. This codes for CASSLRQLESLAGANVLTF.

This clone was counted a single time. The V gene is TRBV7-9, the J gene TRBJ1-6; 7 nucleotides align to TRBD1. V lost 10 bases and J lost 13; bases outside the gene matches: 7. The CDR3 contains 11 residues. CDR1 is SEHNR and CDR2 is FQNEAQ in the germline V gene (reference sequence). CDR3 sequence: CAIQGPNPLHF. For the CDR3, the DNA is TGTGCCATACAGGGGCCCAATCCCCTCCACTTT.

V and J are TRBV7-9 and TRBJ1-1; tentative D call: TRBD1 (5 bases). Per the germline V gene, CDR1 is SEHNR and CDR2 is FQNEAQ (reference sequence). V dropped 5 bases and J dropped 0 bases, with 10 bases sitting between them. CDR3 length equals 14 residues. CDR3 residues: CASSTQGLNTEAFF. In DNA form, the CDR3 reads TGTGCCAGCAGCACTCAGGGTCTGAACACTGAAGCTTTCTTT.

The genes are TRBV5-6 and TRBJ2-1, with 9 nucleotides matching TRBD2. Germline lookup yields CDR1 SGHDT and CDR2 YYEEEE. V trimming: 0 bases; J trimming: 7 bases; junction bases outside the gene matches: 2. The CDR3 spans 14 residues. CDR3 sequence reads: CASSLGLAENEQFF. As DNA, the CDR3 is TGTGCCAGCAGCTTGGGACTAGCGGAAAATGAGCAGTTCTTC.

This rearrangement joins TRBV10-3 to TRBJ2-5; 7 bases line up with TRBD2. The CDR3 runs 18 residues. Looked up from germline, CDR1 is ENHRY and CDR2 is SYGVKD. The V and J ends lost 0 bases and 5 bases, in that order; junction bases with no gene match: 15. CDR3 sequence reads: CAISESNVVSGRGETQYF. The CDR3 DNA is TGTGCCATCAGTGAGTCGAATGTCGTTAGCGGGCGTGGGGAGACCCAGTACTTC.

The chain combines TRBV10-1 with TRBJ1-1; possible D gene TRBD1, 5 bases. Germline lookup yields CDR1 WNHNN and CDR2 SYGVQD (reference sequence). V was cut by 0 bases and J by 8 bases, with 16 bases left in between. This CDR3 contains 15 residues. Here the CDR3 DNA reads TGCGCCAGCAGTGAGTCGATAGCAGGGATAGGGGAAGCTTTCTTT. This codes for CASSESIAGIGEAFF.

This rearrangement joins TRBV9 to TRBJ2-7, with D unclear. The V gene lost 4 bases and the J gene lost 5 bases, with 16 bases spanning the gap. The CDR3 consists of 14 residues. Germline V gene lookup returns CDR1 SGDLS and CDR2 YYNGEE. DNA of the CDR3: TGTGCCAGCAGCCCTATCCCAAAGGCGGACGAGCAGTACTTC. Its translation: CASSPIPKADEQYF. The variable domain in full, completed from reference TRBV9 and TRBJ2-7, reads DSGVTQTPKHLITATGQRVTLRCSPRSGDLSVYWYQQSLDQGLQFLIQYYNGEERAKGNILERFSAQQFPDLHSELNLSSLELGDSALYFCASSPIPKADEQYFGPGTRLTVT.

The gene calls are TRBV7-2 and TRBJ1-2; D gene uncertain. Trimming shortened V by 5 bases and J by 0 bases, and 13 bases separated the two germline ends. The germline gives CDR1 SGHTA, CDR2 FQGNSA. The CDR3 extends over 15 amino acids. In nucleotides, the CDR3 is TGTGCCAGCAGCCCGGAGCTTAAAGCTAACTATGGCTACACCTTC. It yields the protein CASSPELKANYGYTF.

The chain joins TRBV5-6 to TRBJ1-1, with TRBD1 identical over 8 bases. CDR1 is SGHDT, CDR2 YYEEEE, per germline. J lost 6 bases, V lost 1 base, and 5 bases had no gene match. The CDR3 is made up of 14 amino acids. The CDR3: CASSLYGQGSEAFF. DNA for the CDR3: TGTGCCAGCAGCTTGTATGGACAGGGCTCTGAAGCTTTCTTT.